This T cell receptor beta chain was retrieved from a study of technical replicates of blood from a handful of donors. TCRdb's table, derived via immunoSEQ multiplex PCR, lists solely in-frame clones and lacks some. The sample shows tens of thousands of clones, approximately 94% of them seen only once. Germline CDR1 reads SGDLS; CDR2 reads YYNGEE. Trimming left V 0 bases short and J 2 bases short, with 6 bases between. The CDR3 totals 13 residues. This chain uses TRBV9 with TRBJ2-7; D not resolved. This TCR derives from a human donor in good health. The sequencing input was T cells isolated from PBMCs. The chain's CDR3 is CASSVGGTYEQYF. The CDR3, as DNA: TGTGCCAGCAGCGTAGGAGGAACCTACGAGCAGTACTTC.